The 8 T cell receptor beta chains below all came from one sample that was sequenced in a study of identifying expanded T cells in peripheral blood. Assay used: immunoSEQ multiplex PCR; TCRdb lists only in-frame clones, some missing. The sample gives approximately 140,000 clones, 86% of which show up once; about 8% is in the top ten. Source material: blood. The receptors here all came from a person between 18 and 75 years old in good health.

The chain has TRBV25-1 and TRBJ2-7, with 8 bases identical to TRBD1. CDR1 is MGHDK and CDR2 is SYGVNS in the germline V gene. V shed 6 bases and J 6 bases; nucleotides not matched to a gene: 7. CDR3 size: 13 residues. This CDR3 is CASREDRASEQYF. The CDR3 DNA follows: TGTGCCAGCAGAGAGGACAGGGCCTCCGAGCAGTACTTC.

The chain has TRBV10-2 and TRBJ2-1; 7 bases agree with TRBD2. The CDR3 runs 16 residues. V trimming: 4 bases; J trimming: 8 bases; junction bases outside the gene matches: 14. The germline gives CDR1 WSHSY, CDR2 SAAADI. CDR3 bases: TGCGCCAGCAGTGGTCGAATAGGACTAGAGGGACATGAGCAGTTCTTC. Translated, it gives CASSGRIGLEGHEQFF.

The V gene is TRBV15, the J gene TRBJ1-1; D gene uncertain. Germline CDR1 and CDR2: LNHNV and YYDKDF (reference sequence). The CDR3 is 13 residues long. V was pared by 8 bases and J by 1 base, with 11 bases between. This chain's CDR3 is CATGPAQNTEAFF. DNA of the CDR3: TGTGCCACCGGGCCAGCACAGAACACTGAAGCTTTCTTT.

The chain is built from TRBV29-1 and TRBJ2-2, with 7 positions matching TRBD1. The CDR3 is 15 amino acids. V shed 7 bases, J shed 0 bases, and the junction held 8 bases outside the gene matches. Germline V gene data show CDR1 as SQVTM and CDR2 as ANQGSEA. The CDR3 coding sequence is TGCAGCGCCAAATCAGGGACAGCGAACACCGGGGAGCTGTTTTTT. It translates to CSAKSGTANTGELFF.

The chain has TRBV2 and TRBJ1-1, with TRBD1 as a possible D gene (6 bases). Trimming stripped 8 bases from V and 0 bases from J, with 10 bases between. The CDR3 is 13 residues long. Germline V gives CDR1 SNHLY, CDR2 FYNNEI. The CDR3 DNA reads TGTGCCAGCGGGGGCGTCATGAACACTGAAGCTTTCTTT. Protein product: CASGGVMNTEAFF. Filled out from reference TRBV2 and TRBJ1-1, the complete variable domain reads EPEVTQTPSHQVTQMGQEVILRCVPISNHLYFYWYRQILGQKVEFLVSFYNNEISEKSEIFDDQFSVERPDGSNFTLKIRSTKLEDSAMYFCASGGVMNTEAFFGQGTRLTVV.

The chain recombines TRBV18 with TRBJ2-5, with TRBD1 matching over 9 bases. The V and J ends lost 8 bases and 2 bases, in that order; junction bases with no gene match: 6. The V gene's germline CDR1 is KGHSH and CDR2 LQKENI. This CDR3 has 14 amino acids. The CDR3 region is CASRRDRVQETQYF. DNA for the CDR3: TGTGCCAGCCGCCGGGACAGGGTACAAGAGACCCAGTACTTC.

For the CDR3, the DNA is TGTGCCACCAGCACTGGGACAGGGGATGTCCTCTACGAGCAGTACTTC. Its translation is CATSTGTGDVLYEQYF. The chain has TRBV15 and TRBJ2-7; 10 bases are a match to TRBD1. Germline assignment: CDR1 LNHNV and CDR2 YYDKDF (reference sequence). The CDR3 is 16 amino acids. Losses at the gene ends were 4 bases for V and 3 bases for J; bases not matched to a gene: 9.

The J gene is TRBJ2-1, the V gene TRBV7-9; 10 bases agree with TRBD2. V trimming: 4 bases; J trimming: 7 bases; junction bases outside the gene matches: 10. CDR1 and CDR2 from the germline V gene are SEHNR and FQNEAQ (reference sequence). This CDR3 region has 16 residues. CDR3 in amino acids: CASSSYYPSGRNEQFF. CDR3 nucleotides: TGTGCCAGCAGCTCTTATTACCCTAGCGGGAGAAATGAGCAGTTCTTC.